This is a list of T cell receptor beta chains from one sample in a study of CD8 T cells in Susac syndrome. TCRdb fed the immunoSEQ multiplex PCR reads into MiXCR, producing one record per CDR3 protein. This table holds about 140,000 distinct CDR3 sequences, 94% found once. The sequenced material came from CD8+ T cells from PBMCs. These receptors were taken from a human donor in good health. Both conserved end residues are part of each CDR3. The D gene is left open where the match is weak. Where a row states a size, it is once, few, many or the class of an expanded clone; other rows omit it.

j_call v_call clone_size d_call cdr3_nt cdr3_aa
TRBJ2-5 TRBV3-1 - - TGTGCCAGCAGCTCAAGGTTATTAGCCCCGCAAGAGACCCAGTACTTC CASSSRLLAPQETQYF
TRBJ2-5 TRBV27 - - TGTGCCAGCGGAACAGCCCAAGAGACCCAGTACTTC CASGTAQETQYF
TRBJ1-2 TRBV27 - TRBD1 TGTGCCAGCAGTTTTGGGACAGGGGGGTATGGCTACACCTTC CASSFGTGGYGYTF
TRBJ2-5 TRBV7-9 - - TGTGCCAGCAGCTCCAGACAGGCCCAAGAGACCCAGTACTTC CASSSRQAQETQYF
TRBJ2-7 TRBV30 - - TGTGCCTGGAGTGGGCTCGTCTACGAGCAGTACTTC CAWSGLVYEQYF
TRBJ2-7 TRBV2 - - TGTGCCAGCAACCTAGACCCCGGGGGGCAATACGAGCAGTACTTC CASNLDPGGQYEQYF
TRBJ2-3 TRBV4-2 - - TGTGCCAGCAGCCAAGATAGGGTCGGAACAGATACGCAGTATTTT CASSQDRVGTDTQYF
TRBJ2-1 TRBV4-2 - - TGTGCCAGCAGCCACCTGACCGGGACTGAGCAGTTCTTC CASSHLTGTEQFF
TRBJ2-1 TRBV5-1 - - TGCGCCAGCAAGGACGAAACCTCGAGATACAATGAGCAGTTCTTC CASKDETSRYNEQFF
TRBJ1-5 TRBV4-3 - - TGCGCCAGCAGCCAAGCGTTCCAGGGCAATCAGCCCCAGCATTTT CASSQAFQGNQPQHF
TRBJ2-1 TRBV27 - TRBD2 TGTGCCAGCAGTTTAAGGGGACTAGCGGGAGTCAATGAGCAGTTCTTC CASSLRGLAGVNEQFF
TRBJ2-7 TRBV6-1 - - TGTGCCAGCAGTGAAGGGAACGGGGCGGACTCCTACGAGCAGTACTTC CASSEGNGADSYEQYF
TRBJ1-1 TRBV6-5 - - TGTGCCAGCAGCCTAGGGAGTTTTAACACTGAAGCTTTCTTT CASSLGSFNTEAFF
TRBJ2-6 TRBV24-1 - - TGTGCCACCAGTGATTTGCCCAGCAGCTCTGGGGCCAACGTCCTGACTTTC CATSDLPSSSGANVLTF
TRBJ1-1 TRBV18 - TRBD1 TGTGCCAGCTCACCAAGGACAGGGGGCATGAACACTGAAGCTTTCTTT CASSPRTGGMNTEAFF
TRBJ2-2 TRBV30 - - TGTGCCTGGAGTGAATTACGGGCCGGGGAGCTGTTTTTT CAWSELRAGELFF
TRBJ1-2 TRBV19 - - TGTGCCAGTAGTATTCGTGGTTTCGATGGCTACACCTTC CASSIRGFDGYTF
TRBJ2-1 TRBV20-1 - TRBD2 TGCAGTGCTAGACATAGCGGGTCCTCAATCTACAATGAGCAGTTCTTC CSARHSGSSIYNEQFF
TRBJ2-5 TRBV13 - - TGTGCCAGCAGCCCGCCAGGGGATCAAGAGACCCAGTACTTC CASSPPGDQETQYF
TRBJ1-2 TRBV27 - - TGTGCCAGCAGTAAACAGGGATCGGGCTATGGCTACACCTTC CASSKQGSGYGYTF
TRBJ1-5 TRBV5-1 - - TGCGCCAGCAGTTACACCGGGACACCGAGTCAGCCCCAGCATTTT CASSYTGTPSQPQHF
TRBJ2-7 TRBV6-2/TRBV6-3 - - TGTGCCAGCAGTTACTCGAGGCCCTACGAGCAGTACTTC CASSYSRPYEQYF
TRBJ1-5 TRBV13 - TRBD1 TGTGCCAGCAGCCTCATGACGGGACAGGGGTATCAGCCCCAGCATTTT CASSLMTGQGYQPQHF
TRBJ2-7 TRBV20-1 - - TGCAGTGTAGAACAGGGTGATGGTTCCTACGAGCAGTACTTC CSVEQGDGSYEQYF
TRBJ2-4 TRBV20-1 - TRBD2 TGCAGTGCTACCCCGGGGGGAGCCAAAAACATTCAGTACTTC CSATPGGAKNIQYF
TRBJ2-3 TRBV29-1 - - TGCAGCGCCCCGGGTAGCACAGATACGCAGTATTTT CSAPGSTDTQYF
TRBJ1-5 TRBV6-2/TRBV6-3 - - TGTGCCAGCAATTCCGAGGAATATAGCAATCAGCCCCAGCATTTT CASNSEEYSNQPQHF
TRBJ1-1 TRBV30 - TRBD1 TGTGCCTGGAGTGGCTGGGACAGCAAGAACACTGAAGCTTTCTTT CAWSGWDSKNTEAFF
TRBJ2-7 TRBV3-1 - TRBD2 TGTGCCAGCGGGAGGGCCGTCTACGAGCAGTACTTC CASGRAVYEQYF
TRBJ2-3 TRBV7-9 - TRBD2 TGTGCCAGCAGCAGACTAGCGGATACGCAGTATTTT CASSRLADTQYF
TRBJ2-7 TRBV29-1 - - TGCAGCGTTGTCCTAGTGAGGGGCGAGCAGTACTTC CSVVLVRGEQYF
TRBJ1-1 TRBV18 - - TGTGCCAGCTCCTACACACAGGGATATGCATCTGAAGCTTTCTTT CASSYTQGYASEAFF
TRBJ2-1 TRBV7-9 - - TGTGCCAGCAGCCCCAACCCGCAGTTCTTC CASSPNPQFF
TRBJ2-1 TRBV9 - TRBD2 TGTGCCAGCAGCCGTTCAACGGGAGGGTCCTACAATGAGCAGTTCTTC CASSRSTGGSYNEQFF
TRBJ1-2 TRBV7-2 - - TGTGCCAGCAGTCACCATGACCGGTTTCCTAACTATGGCTACACCTTC CASSHHDRFPNYGYTF
TRBJ2-7 TRBV28 - - TGTGCCAGCGGGATGTGGGGAGGCGAGCAGTACTTC CASGMWGGEQYF
TRBJ2-7 TRBV11-2 - TRBD2 TGTGCCAGCAGTTCCAGAGCGCTAGCGGGGGTAATCTACGAGCAGTACTTC CASSSRALAGVIYEQYF
TRBJ2-1 TRBV29-1 - - TGCAGCGCCGAACCCAGCTACAATGAGCAGTTCTTC CSAEPSYNEQFF
TRBJ2-1 TRBV30 - TRBD2 TGTGCCTGGAGTACTAGCGGCTCCTACAATGAGCAGTTCTTC CAWSTSGSYNEQFF
TRBJ2-1 TRBV14 - TRBD2 TGTGCCAGCAGCCACCTATGGGGGGGGCAGTTCTTC CASSHLWGGQFF
TRBJ2-5 TRBV9 - - TGTGCCAGCAGCGATCAGGGGTCCCCACAAGAGACCCAGTACTTC CASSDQGSPQETQYF
TRBJ1-2 TRBV27 - TRBD1 TGTGCCAGCAGCAGGGGGACTTTCTATGGCTACACCTTC CASSRGTFYGYTF
TRBJ2-1 TRBV9 - - TGTGCCAGCAGCGTAGGCCATGTCGATGAGCAGTTCTTC CASSVGHVDEQFF
TRBJ1-2 TRBV12-3/TRBV12-4 - - TGTGCCAGCACCCAGGCAGGCTTTGACTATGGCTACACCTTC CASTQAGFDYGYTF
TRBJ2-3 TRBV30 - - TGTGCCTGGACCCCCCCGCAGGTCGCAGATACGCAGTATTTT CAWTPPQVADTQYF
TRBJ2-1 TRBV29-1 - - TGCAGCGTTGAAGGGGTTGTTAGCTCCTACAATGAGCAGTTCTTC CSVEGVVSSYNEQFF
TRBJ2-7 TRBV4-2 - TRBD2 TGTGCCAGCAGCCAAGGACTAGCGGGAGAAGACGAGCAGTACTTC CASSQGLAGEDEQYF
TRBJ1-5 TRBV9 - TRBD1 TGTGCCAGCAGCGTAACAGGGGAACAGCCCCAGCATTTT CASSVTGEQPQHF
TRBJ2-3 TRBV27 once TRBD2 TGTGCCAGCGGCCCCGGGGGGGGAGATACGCAGTATTTT CASGPGGGDTQYF
TRBJ2-1 TRBV6-5 - TRBD1 TGTGCCAGCAGGAGACAGGGTTCTAACAATGAGCAGTTCTTC CASRRQGSNNEQFF
TRBJ2-7 TRBV9 - TRBD2 TGTGCCAGCAGCGTAGGTCTAGCGGGACGCGAGCAGTACTTC CASSVGLAGREQYF
TRBJ2-5 TRBV3-1 - TRBD1 TGTGCCAGCAGCCCGCAGGGGGCGGGAACGGAGACCCAGTACTTC CASSPQGAGTETQYF
TRBJ2-5 TRBV5-6 once - TGTGCCAGCAGCCAGTCCAGGAGGGGGTTGGAGACCCAGTACTTC CASSQSRRGLETQYF
TRBJ2-1 TRBV5-1 - TRBD2 TGCGCCAGCAGCCCGTCGGGACTAGCGGGAGGGCCTGAGATCAATGAGCAGTTCTTC CASSPSGLAGGPEINEQFF
TRBJ2-7 TRBV7-9 - - TGTGCCAGCAGCTCGACCGCGTTGGAGCAGTACTTC CASSSTALEQYF
TRBJ2-1 TRBV4-2 - - TGTGCCAGCAGCCAAGAATGGCAGGGGGGGTTCAATGAGCAGTTCTTC CASSQEWQGGFNEQFF
TRBJ2-7 TRBV4-3 - TRBD2 TGCGCCAGCAGCCTGGATCGTAGCGGGCTCTACGAGCAGTACTTC CASSLDRSGLYEQYF
TRBJ1-2 TRBV25-1 - TRBD1 TGTGCCAGCAGTGTCGCCCAGGGGGCATTTTACGGCTACACCTTC CASSVAQGAFYGYTF
TRBJ2-1 TRBV7-9 once TRBD2 TGTGCCAGCAACCATGGACTAGCTGGTGAGCAGTTCTTC CASNHGLAGEQFF
TRBJ1-5 TRBV20-1 once - TGCAGTGCTGAGGAACAGGGACCGAGACAGCCCCAGCATTTT CSAEEQGPRQPQHF